One T cell receptor beta chain is described in this entry. As yet, its antigen is unknown. The sample originates from a study of T-cell memory formation after mild COVID-19. Study conclusions and caveats: Within pre-infection memory, some responding clones were found, suggesting cross-reactive memory joined.

TCRdb independently ran MiXCR on the 5' RACE reads; one entry per CDR3 protein. Found here are hundreds of thousands of distinct CDR3 sequences, roughly 18% of them singletons; the top ten hold about 11%. The sample comprised PBMCs or a T cell subset sorted from them (not recorded which). The TCR was taken from an adult woman who had mild COVID-19 (a few samples of this study predate the infection). Cell type and time point are not known.

The CDR3 is CSARRLPGLAGASTDTQYF. CDR3 nucleotide sequence: TGCAGTGCTCGGCGGTTGCCGGGACTAGCGGGGGCTAGCACAGATACGCAGTATTTT. The rearrangement links TRBV20-1 to TRBJ2-3; 14 bases align to TRBD2. CDR3 size: 19 residues. CDR1 and CDR2 from the germline V gene are DFQATT and SNEGSKA (reference sequence). V shed 5 bases and J 0 bases; nucleotides not matched to a gene: 13.